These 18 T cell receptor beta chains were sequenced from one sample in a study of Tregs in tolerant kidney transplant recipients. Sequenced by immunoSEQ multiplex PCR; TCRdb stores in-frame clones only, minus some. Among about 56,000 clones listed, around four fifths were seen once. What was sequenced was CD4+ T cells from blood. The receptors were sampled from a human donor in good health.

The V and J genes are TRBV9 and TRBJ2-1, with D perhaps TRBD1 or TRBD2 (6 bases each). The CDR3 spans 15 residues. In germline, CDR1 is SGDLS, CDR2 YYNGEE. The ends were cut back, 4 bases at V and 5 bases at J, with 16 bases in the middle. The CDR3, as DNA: TGTGCCAGCAGCCATAGGGGGGCTCGACACAATGAGCAGTTCTTC. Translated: CASSHRGARHNEQFF.

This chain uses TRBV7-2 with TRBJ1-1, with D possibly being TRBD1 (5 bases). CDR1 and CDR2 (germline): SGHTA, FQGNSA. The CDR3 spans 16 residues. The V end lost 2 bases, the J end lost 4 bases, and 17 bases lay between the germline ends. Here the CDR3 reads CASSLFSGQGVTEAFF. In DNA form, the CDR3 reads TGTGCCAGCAGCTTATTCTCGGGGCAGGGAGTCACTGAAGCTTTCTTT.

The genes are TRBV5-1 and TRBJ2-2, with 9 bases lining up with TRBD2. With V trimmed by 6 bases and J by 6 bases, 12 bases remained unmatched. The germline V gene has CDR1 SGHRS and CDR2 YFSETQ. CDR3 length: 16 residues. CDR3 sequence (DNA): TGCGCCAGCAACCCGGCGGCTAGCGGGGTCGCCGGGGAGCTGTTTTTT. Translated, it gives CASNPAASGVAGELFF.

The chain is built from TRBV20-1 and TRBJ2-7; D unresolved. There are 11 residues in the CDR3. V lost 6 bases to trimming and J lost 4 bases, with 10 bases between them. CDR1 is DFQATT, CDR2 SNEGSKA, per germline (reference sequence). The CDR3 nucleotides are TGCAGTGCCACCCGTGAGTACGAGCAGTACTTC. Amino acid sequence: CSATREYEQYF.

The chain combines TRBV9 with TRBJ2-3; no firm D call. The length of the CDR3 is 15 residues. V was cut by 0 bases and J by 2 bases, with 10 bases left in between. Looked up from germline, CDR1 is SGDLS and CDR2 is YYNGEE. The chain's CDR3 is CASSVGITDTDTQYF. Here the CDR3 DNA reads TGTGCCAGCAGCGTAGGGATTACGGACACAGATACGCAGTATTTT.

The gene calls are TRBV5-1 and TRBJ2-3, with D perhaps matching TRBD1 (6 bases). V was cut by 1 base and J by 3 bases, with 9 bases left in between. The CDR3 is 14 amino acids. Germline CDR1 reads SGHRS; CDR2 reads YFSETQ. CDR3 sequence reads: CASSLQQGTDTQYF. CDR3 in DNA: TGCGCCAGCAGCTTGCAACAGGGTACAGATACGCAGTATTTT.

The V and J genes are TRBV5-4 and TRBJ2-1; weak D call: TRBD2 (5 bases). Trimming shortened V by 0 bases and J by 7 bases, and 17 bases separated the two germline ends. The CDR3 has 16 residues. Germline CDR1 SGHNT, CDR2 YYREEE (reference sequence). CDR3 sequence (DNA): TGTGCCAGCAGCTTGGGTTTTGGAGGACTTAAAAATGAGCAGTTCTTC. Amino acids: CASSLGFGGLKNEQFF.

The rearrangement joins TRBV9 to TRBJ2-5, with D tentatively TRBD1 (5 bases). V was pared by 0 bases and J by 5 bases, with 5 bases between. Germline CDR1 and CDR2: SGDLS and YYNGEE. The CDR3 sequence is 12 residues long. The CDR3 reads CASSVEGETQYF. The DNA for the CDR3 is TGTGCCAGCAGCGTAGAGGGGGAGACCCAGTACTTC.

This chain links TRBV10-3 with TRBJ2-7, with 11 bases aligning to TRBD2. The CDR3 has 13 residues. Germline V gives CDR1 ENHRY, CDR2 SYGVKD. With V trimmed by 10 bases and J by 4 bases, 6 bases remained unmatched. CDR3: CATSLAGGYEQYF. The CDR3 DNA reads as TGTGCCACCTCCCTAGCGGGGGGTTACGAGCAGTACTTC.

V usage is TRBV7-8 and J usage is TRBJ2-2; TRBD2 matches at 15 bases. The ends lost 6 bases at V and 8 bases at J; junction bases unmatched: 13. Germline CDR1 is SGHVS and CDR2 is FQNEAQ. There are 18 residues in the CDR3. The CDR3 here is CASRRRTSGRALLGELFF. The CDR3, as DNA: TGTGCCAGCAGACGCAGGACTAGCGGGAGGGCCTTATTAGGGGAGCTGTTTTTT. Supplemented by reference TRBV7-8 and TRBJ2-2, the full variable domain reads GAGVSQSPRYKVAKRGQDVALRCDPISGHVSLFWYQQALGQGPEFLTYFQNEAQLDKSGLPSDRFFAERPEGSVSTLKIQRTQQEDSAVYLCASRRRTSGRALLGELFFGEGSRLTVL.

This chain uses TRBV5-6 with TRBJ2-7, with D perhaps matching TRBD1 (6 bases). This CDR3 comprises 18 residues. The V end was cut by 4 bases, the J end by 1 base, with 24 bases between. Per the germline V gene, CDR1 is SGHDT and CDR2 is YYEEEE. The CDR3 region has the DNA TGTGCCAGCAGCGGACAGAACAGTCCGACCTCATCTTCCTACGAGCAGTACTTC. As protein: CASSGQNSPTSSSYEQYF.

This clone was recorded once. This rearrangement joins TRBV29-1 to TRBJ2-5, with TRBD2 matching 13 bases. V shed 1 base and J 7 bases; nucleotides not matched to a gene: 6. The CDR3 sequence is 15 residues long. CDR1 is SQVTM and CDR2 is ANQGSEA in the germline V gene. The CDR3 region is CSVEGTSGGRGTQYF. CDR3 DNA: TGCAGCGTTGAAGGGACTAGCGGGGGTCGGGGGACCCAGTACTTC.

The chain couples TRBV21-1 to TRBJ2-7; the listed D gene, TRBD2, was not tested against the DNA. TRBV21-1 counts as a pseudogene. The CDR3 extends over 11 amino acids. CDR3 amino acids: CASSNYYEQYF. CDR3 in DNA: TGTGCCAGCAGCAATTATTACGAGCAGTACTTC.

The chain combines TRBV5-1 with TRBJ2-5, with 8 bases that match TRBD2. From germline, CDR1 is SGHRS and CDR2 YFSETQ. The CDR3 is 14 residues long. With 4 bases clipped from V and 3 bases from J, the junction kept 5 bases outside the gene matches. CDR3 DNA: TGCGCCAGCAGCGGAACTAGCGGCGAAGAGACCCAGTACTTC. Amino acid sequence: CASSGTSGEETQYF.

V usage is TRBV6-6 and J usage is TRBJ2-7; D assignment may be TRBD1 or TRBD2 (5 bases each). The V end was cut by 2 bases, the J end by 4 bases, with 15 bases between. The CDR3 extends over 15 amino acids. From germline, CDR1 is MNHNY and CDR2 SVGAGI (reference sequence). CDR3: CASSYALGRMYEQYF. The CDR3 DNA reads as TGTGCCAGCAGTTACGCCTTGGGACGGATGTACGAGCAGTACTTC.

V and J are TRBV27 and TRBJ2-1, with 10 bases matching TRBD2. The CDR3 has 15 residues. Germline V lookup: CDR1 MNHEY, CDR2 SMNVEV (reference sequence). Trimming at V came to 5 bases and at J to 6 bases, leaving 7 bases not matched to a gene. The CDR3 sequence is CASSHSGRPGNEQFF. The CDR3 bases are TGTGCCAGCAGTCATAGCGGGAGGCCAGGCAATGAGCAGTTCTTC.

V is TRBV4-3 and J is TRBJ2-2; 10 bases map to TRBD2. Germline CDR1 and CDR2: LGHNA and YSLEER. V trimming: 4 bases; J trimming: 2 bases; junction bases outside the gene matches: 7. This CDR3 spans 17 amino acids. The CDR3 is CASSPLLAGANTGELFF. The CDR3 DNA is TGCGCCAGCAGCCCCCTTCTAGCGGGGGCCAACACCGGGGAGCTGTTTTTT.

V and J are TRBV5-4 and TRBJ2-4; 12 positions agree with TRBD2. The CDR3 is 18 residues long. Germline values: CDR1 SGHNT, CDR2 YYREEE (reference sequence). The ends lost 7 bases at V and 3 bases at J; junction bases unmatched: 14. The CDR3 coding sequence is TGTGCCAGCGGGAGTGGGGGAAGACTAGCGGGAGACAAAAACATTCAGTACTTC. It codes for CASGSGGRLAGDKNIQYF.